These T cell receptor beta chains were read from a single sample in a study of T-cell reconstitution after alpha-beta-depleted transplantation in children. MiXCR, applied by TCRdb to the PCR reads, yields one record per CDR3 protein. The repertoire has 500,000 to 600,000 distinct CDR3 sequences, around a third of them found once; the top ten carry approximately 2.3%. This sample comprised PBMCs from the stem cell graft donor, obtained from the stem cell graft. These receptors all stem from a human donor who donated a stem cell graft to a child with aplastic anemia. CDR3s include the opening cysteine and the closing phenylalanine or tryptophan. D genes are given only for firm matches. Size tells how often a clone was seen (once, few, many) or the class of an expanded clone, and some rows leave it out.

clone size | J gene | V gene | D gene | CDR3 length | CDR3 protein | CDR3 DNA
- | TRBJ2-1 | TRBV20-1 | TRBD2 | 16 | CSAFPRTSGSRNEQFF | TGCAGTGCTTTTCCGAGGACTAGCGGGAGCAGGAATGAGCAGTTCTTC
- | TRBJ1-2 | TRBV4-2 | - | 14 | CASSQEYTAYGYTF | TGTGCCAGCAGCCAAGAGTACACCGCCTATGGCTACACCTTC
- | TRBJ2-3 | TRBV6-5 | - | 14 | CASSYSSFGDTQYF | TGTGCCAGCAGTTACTCAAGTTTCGGAGATACGCAGTATTTT
few | TRBJ2-5 | TRBV7-2 | - | 15 | CASSFRWTPQETQYF | TGTGCCAGCAGCTTTAGATGGACTCCTCAAGAGACCCAGTACTTC
- | TRBJ2-2 | TRBV28 | TRBD2 | 15 | CASSLFWGGNGELFF | TGTGCCAGCAGTTTATTTTGGGGGGGAAACGGGGAGCTGTTTTTT
- | TRBJ1-2 | TRBV12-5 | TRBD1 | 15 | CASGLSRGQDYGYTF | TGTGCTAGTGGTTTGTCGCGGGGACAGGACTATGGCTACACCTTC
- | TRBJ1-3 | TRBV15 | - | 12 | CATSREGNTIYF | TGTGCCACCAGCAGAGAAGGGAACACCATATATTTT
once | TRBJ1-1 | TRBV7-6 | - | 15 | CASSPSWGGDTEAFF | TGTGCCAGCAGCCCCTCATGGGGTGGGGACACTGAAGCTTTCTTT
- | TRBJ2-1 | TRBV24-1 | TRBD2 | 17 | CATSPRWASGHYNEQFF | TGTGCCACCAGCCCTAGGTGGGCTAGCGGGCACTACAATGAGCAGTTCTTC
few | TRBJ1-4 | TRBV15 | - | 16 | CATSRRGPGANEKLFF | TGTGCCACCAGCCGAAGGGGTCCCGGGGCCAATGAAAAACTGTTTTTT
- | TRBJ1-1 | TRBV12-3/TRBV12-4 | - | 14 | CASSLALGSSEAFF | TGTGCCAGCAGTTTAGCGCTGGGTAGCTCTGAAGCTTTCTTT
few | TRBJ2-3 | TRBV20-1 | TRBD2 | 13 | CSAGGAATDTQYF | TGCAGTGCCGGGGGGGCGGCCACAGATACGCAGTATTTT
- | TRBJ2-7 | TRBV5-1 | TRBD1 | 15 | CASSITRTGSYEQYF | TGCGCCAGCAGCATAACGCGGACAGGTTCCTACGAGCAGTACTTC
few | TRBJ1-1 | TRBV25-1 | TRBD1 | 14 | CASSGGTVNTEAFF | TGTGCCAGCAGTGGGGGGACAGTGAACACTGAAGCTTTCTTT
few | TRBJ2-2 | TRBV7-6 | - | 13 | CASSSRNPGELFF | TGTGCCAGCAGCTCCCGGAACCCCGGGGAGCTGTTTTTT
few | TRBJ1-1 | TRBV19 | - | 14 | CASSILSGETEAFF | TGTGCCAGTAGTATCCTCAGCGGGGAAACTGAAGCTTTCTTT
- | TRBJ1-4 | TRBV20-1 | TRBD1 | 14 | CSATRQGTAEKLFF | TGCAGTGCTACCCGACAGGGCACTGCTGAAAAACTGTTTTTT
- | TRBJ2-3 | TRBV30 | TRBD2 | 18 | CAWRRGGLAGGSTDTQYF | TGTGCCTGGAGACGAGGGGGGCTAGCGGGAGGATCCACAGATACGCAGTATTTT
- | TRBJ2-5 | TRBV18 | - | 12 | CASSPTEETQYF | TGTGCCAGCTCACCCACAGAAGAGACCCAGTACTTC
many | TRBJ2-1 | TRBV5-4 | - | 14 | CASSLDPTYNEQFF | TGTGCCAGCAGCTTGGATCCCACCTACAATGAGCAGTTCTTC
- | TRBJ2-1 | TRBV7-9 | TRBD2 | 15 | CASSLSSGRRDEQFF | TGTGCCAGCAGCTTATCCAGCGGGAGGAGGGATGAGCAGTTCTTC
- | TRBJ2-1 | TRBV6-5 | TRBD2 | 15 | CASSYVLAGPYEQFF | TGTGCCAGCAGTTACGTCCTAGCGGGACCCTATGAGCAGTTCTTC
- | TRBJ1-1 | TRBV10-3 | - | 14 | CAISESSEGSEAFF | TGTGCCATCAGTGAGTCTAGTGAGGGTTCTGAAGCTTTCTTT
- | TRBJ2-1 | TRBV4-3 | TRBD2 | 20 | CASSQERLAGLYSSYNEQFF | TGCGCCAGCAGCCAAGAGCGGCTAGCGGGACTCTATAGCTCCTACAATGAGCAGTTCTTC
few | TRBJ2-7 | TRBV7-3 | TRBD1 | 15 | CASSFTGQGEYEQYF | TGTGCCAGCAGCTTTACCGGGCAGGGGGAATACGAGCAGTACTTC
few | TRBJ1-1 | TRBV5-2 | - | 17 | CASNLDGGQLGNTEAFF | TGTGCCAGCAACCTTGACGGGGGGCAGTTGGGGAACACTGAAGCTTTCTTT
- | TRBJ2-1 | TRBV29-1 | - | 15 | CSVGGGWTGHHEQFF | TGCAGCGTTGGGGGGGGATGGACAGGGCATCATGAGCAGTTCTTC
- | TRBJ2-1 | TRBV20-1 | TRBD2 | 15 | CSATLGTSIGVEQFF | TGCAGTGCCACCCTCGGGACTAGTATAGGTGTTGAGCAGTTCTTC
- | TRBJ1-5 | TRBV4-1 | - | 15 | CASSQDLPGILPQHF | TGCGCCAGCAGCCAAGATTTGCCGGGCATATTGCCCCAGCATTTT
few | TRBJ2-1 | TRBV20-1 | TRBD2 | 13 | CSASRGVGNEQFF | TGCAGTGCCAGCCGGGGGGTCGGCAATGAGCAGTTCTTC
- | TRBJ1-1 | TRBV4-3 | TRBD1 | 14 | CASSQGYRGTEAFF | TGCGCCAGCAGCCAAGGCTACAGGGGTACTGAAGCTTTCTTT
once | TRBJ2-2 | TRBV21-1 | - | 14 | CASSKVTWTGELFF | TGTGCCAGCAGCAAAGTTACGTGGACCGGGGAGCTGTTTTTT
few | TRBJ1-2 | TRBV5-5 | - | 18 | CASSLDLSLIGGDYGYTF | TGTGCCAGCAGCTTGGACCTCTCCTTGATCGGGGGGGACTATGGCTACACCTTC
few | TRBJ1-2 | TRBV7-6 | TRBD1 | 16 | CASSHQGAGGGYGYTF | TGTGCCAGCAGCCATCAGGGGGCGGGCGGGGGCTATGGCTACACCTTC
- | TRBJ1-1 | TRBV20-1 | - | 13 | CSASRQENWEAFF | TGCAGTGCTAGTAGACAGGAGAATTGGGAAGCTTTCTTT
few | TRBJ2-5 | TRBV12-3/TRBV12-4 | TRBD1 | 15 | CASSRTGQTQETQYF | TGTGCCAGCAGCCGGACGGGACAGACCCAAGAGACCCAGTACTTC
- | TRBJ1-4 | TRBV7-9 | - | 14 | CASSLPGDNEKLFF | TGTGCCAGCAGCCTCCCGGGGGATAATGAAAAACTGTTTTTT
few | TRBJ2-7 | TRBV6-5 | TRBD2 | 14 | CASSYRDYSYEQYF | TGTGCCAGCAGTTACCGGGACTATTCCTACGAGCAGTACTTC
- | TRBJ1-1 | TRBV25-1 | TRBD1 | 13 | CAIQGVGGTEAFF | TGTGCCATCCAGGGGGTAGGGGGCACTGAAGCTTTCTTT
- | TRBJ2-6 | TRBV5-6 | TRBD1 | 18 | CASSGVRTGVTGANVLTF | TGTGCCAGCAGCGGTGTGAGGACAGGGGTGACTGGGGCCAACGTCCTGACTTTC
- | TRBJ1-1 | TRBV24-1 | - | 13 | CATSDPDGSEAFF | TGTGCCACCAGTGACCCGGACGGGTCTGAAGCTTTCTTT
- | TRBJ2-3 | TRBV5-4 | - | 18 | CASSLGGASLSSTDTQYF | TGTGCCAGCAGCTTGGGAGGGGCTAGCCTTTCTAGCACAGATACGCAGTATTTT
few | TRBJ2-7 | TRBV6-2/TRBV6-3 | TRBD2 | 14 | CASSRTSGRYEQYF | TGTGCCAGCAGTCGGACTAGCGGGAGGTACGAGCAGTACTTC
many | TRBJ2-5 | TRBV29-1 | - | 12 | CSVERGQGTQYF | TGCAGCGTTGAACGGGGACAAGGGACCCAGTACTTC
- | TRBJ2-1 | TRBV14 | - | 16 | CASSQHRDPNYNEQFF | TGTGCCAGCAGCCAACACAGGGATCCTAACTACAATGAGCAGTTCTTC
few | TRBJ1-1 | TRBV6-1 | TRBD1 | 16 | CASSHRSTGGNTEAFF | TGTGCCAGCAGCCACCGGTCGACAGGGGGGAACACTGAAGCTTTCTTT
- | TRBJ2-1 | TRBV18 | TRBD2 | 17 | CASSPTLAGVGSNEQFF | TGTGCCAGCTCACCAACTCTAGCGGGAGTAGGGTCCAATGAGCAGTTCTTC
- | TRBJ1-2 | TRBV5-1 | TRBD1 | 13 | CASSPGGQGGYTF | TGCGCCAGCAGCCCAGGGGGACAGGGAGGCTACACCTTC